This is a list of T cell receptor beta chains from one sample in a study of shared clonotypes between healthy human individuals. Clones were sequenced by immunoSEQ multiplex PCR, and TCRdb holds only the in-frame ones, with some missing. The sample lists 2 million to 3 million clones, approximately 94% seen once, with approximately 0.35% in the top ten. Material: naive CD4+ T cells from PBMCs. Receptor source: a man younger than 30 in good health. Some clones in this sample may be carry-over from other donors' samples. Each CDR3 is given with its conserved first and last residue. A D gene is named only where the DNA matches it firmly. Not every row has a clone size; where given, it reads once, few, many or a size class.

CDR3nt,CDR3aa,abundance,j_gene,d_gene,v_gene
TGCGCCAGCAGCTTGGGACTAGAGTTGTACGAGCAGTACTTC,CASSLGLELYEQYF,-,TRBJ2-7,-,TRBV5-1
TGTGCCAGCAGTGAAGCCGGGGTGTGGGGGGCACCGAACACTGAAGCTTTCTTT,CASSEAGVWGAPNTEAFF,-,TRBJ1-1,-,TRBV6-1
TGTGCCAGCAGCTTAGCCGGACTAGCGGGAGGGCAGGGCAAAAACATTCAGTACTTC,CASSLAGLAGGQGKNIQYF,-,TRBJ2-4,TRBD2,TRBV7-2
TGTGCCAGTAGCAGGACTAGCGGGAGATACGAGCAGTACTTC,CASSRTSGRYEQYF,-,TRBJ2-7,TRBD2,TRBV19
TGTGCCAGCAGGAGTGGTGGTGGCAATCAGCCCCAGCATTTT,CASRSGGGNQPQHF,-,TRBJ1-5,-,TRBV28
TGTGCCAGTAGTATAGGGGGACTGGGTCTGGACGAGCAGTACTTC,CASSIGGLGLDEQYF,-,TRBJ2-7,-,TRBV19
TGTGCCAGCACCGACAGGGCCCGGGGCATCAATGAGCAGTTCTTC,CASTDRARGINEQFF,-,TRBJ2-1,TRBD1,TRBV6-5
TGTGCCAGCAGCTTAGCGATAGCGGCAAGCACAGATACGCAGTATTTT,CASSLAIAASTDTQYF,-,TRBJ2-3,-,TRBV7-8
TGCGCCAGCAGCCTGGTGATCCGCCCCAGCTCCTACAATGAGCAGTTCTTC,CASSLVIRPSSYNEQFF,-,TRBJ2-1,-,TRBV5-1
TGCGCCAGCAGCCCGACAGTTACCTCTGGGGCCAACGTCCTGACTTTC,CASSPTVTSGANVLTF,-,TRBJ2-6,-,TRBV4-1
TGTGCCAGCAGTTTACAGGGGGCAAGCTCTGAAGCTTTCTTT,CASSLQGASSEAFF,once,TRBJ1-1,TRBD1,TRBV28
TGTGCCAGTAGCTTTAGCGGGAGTACAGATACGCAGTATTTT,CASSFSGSTDTQYF,-,TRBJ2-3,TRBD2,TRBV19
TGCAGCGTCACAGGGCGCGGGACTAGCGGGAGAACCTACGAGCAGTACTTC,CSVTGRGTSGRTYEQYF,-,TRBJ2-7,TRBD2,TRBV29-1
TGCAGCGTGTCAGGGAATGAAAAACTGTTTTTT,CSVSGNEKLFF,-,TRBJ1-4,-,TRBV29-1
TGTGCCAGCTCAGAGTTTATGGCTAGGCAAAATACGCAGTATTTT,CASSEFMARQNTQYF,-,TRBJ2-3,-,TRBV18
TGTGCCAGCAGTTTGCAGGGGATCACTGAAGCTTTCTTT,CASSLQGITEAFF,-,TRBJ1-1,-,TRBV28
TGCGCCAGCAGCTTGTTTAGCAATCAGCCCCAGCATTTT,CASSLFSNQPQHF,-,TRBJ1-5,-,TRBV5-1
TGTGCCAGCAGCTTAGTTCTCGACGATGGGCCCCAGCATTTT,CASSLVLDDGPQHF,-,TRBJ1-5,-,TRBV7-8
TGTGCCAGCAGTCGACAGGGTGACTATGGCTACACCTTC,CASSRQGDYGYTF,once,TRBJ1-2,TRBD1,TRBV5-5
TGTGCCAGCAGGACAGGCTATCAAGAGACCCAGTACTTC,CASRTGYQETQYF,-,TRBJ2-5,-,TRBV6-1
TGTGCCAGCAGCTTAGGACTTAGTCAGTTCTTC,CASSLGLSQFF,-,TRBJ2-1,-,TRBV7-9
TGTGCCAGCAGCTCCCTAGCGGGAGGGCCCAGTAATGAGCAGTTCTTC,CASSSLAGGPSNEQFF,-,TRBJ2-1,TRBD2,TRBV5-4
TGTGCCAGCAGCTTTCCCCAGACAGATACGCAGTATTTT,CASSFPQTDTQYF,-,TRBJ2-3,-,TRBV5-5
TGTGCCAGCAGCTTCGGACGGGGGAACTATGGCTACACCTTC,CASSFGRGNYGYTF,-,TRBJ1-2,-,TRBV7-2
TGTGCCAGCAGCTTGATGGCGGGAGAGATTCATGAGCAGTTCTTC,CASSLMAGEIHEQFF,once,TRBJ2-1,TRBD2,TRBV7-2
TGTGCCAGCAGACTTCTTGGGGGTAGCGGGGAGGCAGGCGAGCAGTACTTC,CASRLLGGSGEAGEQYF,-,TRBJ2-7,TRBD2,TRBV27
TGTGCCAGTTCTGGAGGGGATAGTTTTCGCGAGCAGTACTTC,CASSGGDSFREQYF,-,TRBJ2-7,-,TRBV6-1
TGCAGCGTTGAAGTCAGGTACACCGGGGAGCTGTTTTTT,CSVEVRYTGELFF,-,TRBJ2-2,-,TRBV29-1
TGCGCCAGCAGCTCGGGGGGGACGAACACCGGGGAGCTGTTTTTT,CASSSGGTNTGELFF,-,TRBJ2-2,TRBD2,TRBV5-1
TGTGCCAGTAGTAGAGGGGGTGGAAGCTATAGCAATCAGCCCCAGCATTTT,CASSRGGGSYSNQPQHF,-,TRBJ1-5,-,TRBV19
TGTGCCAGCAGTTCCCGGGACACCGGGGAGCTGTTTTTT,CASSSRDTGELFF,-,TRBJ2-2,-,TRBV28
TGTGCCAGCAGTGAAAGCAGAGAGACCCAGTACTTC,CASSESRETQYF,-,TRBJ2-5,-,TRBV2
TGTGCCAGCACGGGACTTCAGTACGAGCAGTACTTC,CASTGLQYEQYF,-,TRBJ2-7,-,TRBV6-5
TGTGCCAGCAGTTTAAGGCGGGCGAACACCGGGGAGCTGTTTTTT,CASSLRRANTGELFF,-,TRBJ2-2,-,TRBV27
TGCGCCAGCAGTTACGGGACTAGCGGGAGAGGAGAGACCCAGTACTTC,CASSYGTSGRGETQYF,-,TRBJ2-5,TRBD2,TRBV5-1
TGTGCCAGCAGCCTAGATGTGAGTCAGCCCCAGCATTTT,CASSLDVSQPQHF,few,TRBJ1-5,-,TRBV7-9
TGTGCCAGCAGTGGACTAGCGGGAGATACGCAGTATTTT,CASSGLAGDTQYF,-,TRBJ2-3,TRBD2,TRBV6-1
TGTGCCAGCAGCCCTCGGGGGGGAGGCACCGGGGAGCTGTTTTTT,CASSPRGGGTGELFF,-,TRBJ2-2,TRBD2,TRBV7-8
TGTGCCAGCTCACCACCAATTAACTATGGCTACACCTTC,CASSPPINYGYTF,-,TRBJ1-2,-,TRBV18
TGTGCCAGCAGTCCTACAGGGAAGGTTCTGGACACTGAAGCTTTCTTT,CASSPTGKVLDTEAFF,-,TRBJ1-1,-,TRBV2
TGTGCCAGCAGCCAACCTGGTGGCGGGAGGGCCGGGGAGCTGTTTTTT,CASSQPGGGRAGELFF,-,TRBJ2-2,TRBD2,TRBV14